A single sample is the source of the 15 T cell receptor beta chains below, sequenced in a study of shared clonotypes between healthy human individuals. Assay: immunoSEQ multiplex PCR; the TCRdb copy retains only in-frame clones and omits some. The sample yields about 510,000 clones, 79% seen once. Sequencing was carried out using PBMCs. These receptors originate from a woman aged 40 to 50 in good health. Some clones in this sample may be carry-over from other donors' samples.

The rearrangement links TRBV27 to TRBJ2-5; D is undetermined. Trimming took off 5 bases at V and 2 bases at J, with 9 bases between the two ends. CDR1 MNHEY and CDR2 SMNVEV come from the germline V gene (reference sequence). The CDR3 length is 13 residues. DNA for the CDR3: TGTGCCAGCAGTAGAGCGTATCAAGAGACCCAGTACTTC. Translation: CASSRAYQETQYF.

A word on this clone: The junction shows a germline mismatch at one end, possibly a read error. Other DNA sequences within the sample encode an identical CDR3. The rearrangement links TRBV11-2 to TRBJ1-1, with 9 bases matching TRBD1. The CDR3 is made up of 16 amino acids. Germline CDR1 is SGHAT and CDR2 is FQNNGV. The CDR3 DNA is TGTGCCAGCAGTTTAGTCTTCGGGACAGGGCAAACTGAAGCTTTCTTT. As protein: CASSLVFGTGQTEAFF.

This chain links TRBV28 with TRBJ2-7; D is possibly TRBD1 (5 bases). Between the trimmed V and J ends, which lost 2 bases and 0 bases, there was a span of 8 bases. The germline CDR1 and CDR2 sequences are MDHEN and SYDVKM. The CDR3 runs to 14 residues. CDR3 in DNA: TGTGCCAGCAGTTTACAGGGCAGCTCCTACGAGCAGTACTTC. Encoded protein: CASSLQGSSYEQYF. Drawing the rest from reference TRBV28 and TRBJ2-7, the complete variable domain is DVKVTQSSRYLVKRTGEKVFLECVQDMDHENMFWYRQDPGLGLRLIYFSYDVKMKEKGDIPEGYSVSREKKERFSLILESASTNQTSMYLCASSLQGSSYEQYFGPGTRLTVT.

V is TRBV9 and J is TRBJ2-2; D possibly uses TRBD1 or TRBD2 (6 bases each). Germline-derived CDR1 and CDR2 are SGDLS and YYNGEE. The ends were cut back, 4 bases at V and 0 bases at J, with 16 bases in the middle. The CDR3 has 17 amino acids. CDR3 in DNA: TGTGCCAGCAGCCTAAGGGGGGAAGGCACGAACACCGGGGAGCTGTTTTTT. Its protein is CASSLRGEGTNTGELFF.

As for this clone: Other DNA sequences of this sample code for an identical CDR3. DNA of the CDR3: TGTGCCAGTAGTATAAATACTGAAGCTTTCTTT. It is translated as CASSINTEAFF. The genes are TRBV19 and TRBJ1-1; no reliable D call. The CDR3 is 11 amino acids. Trimming cost V 2 bases and J 5 bases, with 3 bases left between them. Germline V lookup: CDR1 LNHDA, CDR2 SQIVND (reference sequence).

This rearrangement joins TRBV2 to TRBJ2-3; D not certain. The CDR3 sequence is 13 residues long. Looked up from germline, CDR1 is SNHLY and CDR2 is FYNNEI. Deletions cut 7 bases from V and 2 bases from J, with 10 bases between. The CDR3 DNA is TGTGCCAGCAAGCGACAATCCACAGATACGCAGTATTTT. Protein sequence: CASKRQSTDTQYF. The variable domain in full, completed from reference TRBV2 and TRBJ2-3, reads EPEVTQTPSHQVTQMGQEVILRCVPISNHLYFYWYRQILGQKVEFLVSFYNNEISEKSEIFDDQFSVERPDGSNFTLKIRSTKLEDSAMYFCASKRQSTDTQYFGPGTRLTVL.

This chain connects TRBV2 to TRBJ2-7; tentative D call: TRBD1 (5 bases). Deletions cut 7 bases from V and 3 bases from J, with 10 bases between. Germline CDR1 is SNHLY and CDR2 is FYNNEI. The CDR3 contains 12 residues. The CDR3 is CASMEQDYEQYF. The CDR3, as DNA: TGTGCCAGCATGGAACAGGACTACGAGCAGTACTTC. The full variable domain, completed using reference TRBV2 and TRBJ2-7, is EPEVTQTPSHQVTQMGQEVILRCVPISNHLYFYWYRQILGQKVEFLVSFYNNEISEKSEIFDDQFSVERPDGSNFTLKIRSTKLEDSAMYFCASMEQDYEQYFGPGTRLTVT.

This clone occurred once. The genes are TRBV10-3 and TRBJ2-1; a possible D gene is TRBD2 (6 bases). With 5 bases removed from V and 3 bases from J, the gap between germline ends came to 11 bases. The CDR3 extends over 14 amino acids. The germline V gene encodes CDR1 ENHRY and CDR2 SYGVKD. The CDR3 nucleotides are TGTGCCATCAGTCAGGAGGGCGGCTACAATGAGCAGTTCTTC. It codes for CAISQEGGYNEQFF.

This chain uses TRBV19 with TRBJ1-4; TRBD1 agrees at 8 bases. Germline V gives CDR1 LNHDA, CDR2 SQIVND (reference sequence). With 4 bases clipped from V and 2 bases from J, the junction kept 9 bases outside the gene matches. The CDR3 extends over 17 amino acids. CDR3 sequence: CASSTSDRVGTNEKLFF. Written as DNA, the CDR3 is TGTGCCAGTAGTACCTCGGACAGGGTGGGGACTAATGAAAAACTGTTTTTT. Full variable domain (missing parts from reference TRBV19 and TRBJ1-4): DGGITQSPKYLFRKEGQNVTLSCEQNLNHDAMYWYRQDPGQGLRLIYYSQIVNDFQKGDIAEGYSVSREKKESFPLTVTSAQKNPTAFYLCASSTSDRVGTNEKLFFGSGTQLSVL.

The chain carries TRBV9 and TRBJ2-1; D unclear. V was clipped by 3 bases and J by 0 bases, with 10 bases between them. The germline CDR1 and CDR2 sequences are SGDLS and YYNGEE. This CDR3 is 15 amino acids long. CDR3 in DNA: TGTGCCAGCAGCGGGCTAGGTCTCTCCTACAATGAGCAGTTCTTC. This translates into CASSGLGLSYNEQFF.

CDR3 sequence: CASSSGLEVNEQFF. Written as DNA, the CDR3 is TGTGCCAGCAGCTCGGGACTAGAGGTCAATGAGCAGTTCTTC. The V gene is TRBV7-3, the J gene TRBJ2-1, with 8 bases matching TRBD2. The CDR3 contains 14 residues. Germline-derived CDR1 and CDR2 are SGHTA and FQGTGA. V was clipped by 4 bases and J by 6 bases; unmatched bases: 5.

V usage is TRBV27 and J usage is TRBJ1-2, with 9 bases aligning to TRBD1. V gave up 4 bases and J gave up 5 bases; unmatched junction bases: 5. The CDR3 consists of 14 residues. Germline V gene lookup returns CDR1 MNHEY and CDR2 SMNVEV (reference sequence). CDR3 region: CASSWSTGGYGYTF. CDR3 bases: TGTGCCAGCAGTTGGTCGACAGGGGGGTATGGCTACACCTTC.

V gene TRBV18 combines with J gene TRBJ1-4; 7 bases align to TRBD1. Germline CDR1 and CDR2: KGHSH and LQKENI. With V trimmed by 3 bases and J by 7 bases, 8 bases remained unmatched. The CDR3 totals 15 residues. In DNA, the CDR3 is TGTGCCAGCTCACCTAGGACAGGTTCGACTGAAAAACTGTTTTTT. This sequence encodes CASSPRTGSTEKLFF. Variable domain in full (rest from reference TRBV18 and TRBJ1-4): NAGVMQNPRHLVRRRGQEARLRCSPMKGHSHVYWYRQLPEEGLKFMVYLQKENIIDESGMPKERFSAEFPKEGPSILRIQQVVRGDSAAYFCASSPRTGSTEKLFFGSGTQLSVL.

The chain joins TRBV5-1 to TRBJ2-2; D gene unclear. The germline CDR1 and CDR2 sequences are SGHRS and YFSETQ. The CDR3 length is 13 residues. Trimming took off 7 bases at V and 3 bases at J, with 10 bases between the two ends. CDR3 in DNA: TGCGCCAGCGGTAACGGGTACACCGGGGAGCTGTTTTTT. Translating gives CASGNGYTGELFF.

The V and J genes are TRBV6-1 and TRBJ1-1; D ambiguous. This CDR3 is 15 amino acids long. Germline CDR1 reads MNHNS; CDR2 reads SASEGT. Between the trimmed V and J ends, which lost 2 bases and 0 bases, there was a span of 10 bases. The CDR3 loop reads CASSERPVMNTEAFF. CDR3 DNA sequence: TGTGCCAGCAGTGAACGGCCGGTTATGAACACTGAAGCTTTCTTT.